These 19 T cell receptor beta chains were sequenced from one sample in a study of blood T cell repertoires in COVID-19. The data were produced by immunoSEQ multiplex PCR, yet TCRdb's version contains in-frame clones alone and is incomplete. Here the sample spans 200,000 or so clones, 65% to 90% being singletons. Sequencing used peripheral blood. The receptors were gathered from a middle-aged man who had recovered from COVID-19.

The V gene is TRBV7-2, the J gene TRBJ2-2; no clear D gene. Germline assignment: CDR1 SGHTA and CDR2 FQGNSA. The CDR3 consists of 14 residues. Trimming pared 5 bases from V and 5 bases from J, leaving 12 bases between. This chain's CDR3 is CASSLSERTGELFF. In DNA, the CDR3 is TGTGCCAGCAGCCTCTCCGAGCGTACCGGGGAGCTGTTTTTT.

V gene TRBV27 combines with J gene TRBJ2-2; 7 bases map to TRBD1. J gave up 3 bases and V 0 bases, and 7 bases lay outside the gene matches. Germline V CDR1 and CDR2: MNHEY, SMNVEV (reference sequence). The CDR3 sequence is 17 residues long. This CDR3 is CASSLSRQGVDTGELFF. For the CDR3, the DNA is TGTGCCAGCAGTTTATCGCGCCAGGGGGTTGACACCGGGGAGCTGTTTTTT.

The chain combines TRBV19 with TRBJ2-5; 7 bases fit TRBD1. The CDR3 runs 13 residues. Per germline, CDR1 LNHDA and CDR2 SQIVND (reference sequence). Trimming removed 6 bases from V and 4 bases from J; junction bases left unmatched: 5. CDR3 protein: CASRTAGGETQYF. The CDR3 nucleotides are TGTGCCAGTAGAACCGCAGGGGGAGAGACCCAGTACTTC.

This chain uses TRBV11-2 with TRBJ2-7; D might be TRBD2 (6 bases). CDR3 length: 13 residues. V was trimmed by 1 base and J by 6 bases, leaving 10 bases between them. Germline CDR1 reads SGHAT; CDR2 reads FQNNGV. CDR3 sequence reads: CASSLGDLPEQYF. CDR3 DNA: TGTGCCAGCAGCTTAGGGGACTTACCCGAGCAGTACTTC.

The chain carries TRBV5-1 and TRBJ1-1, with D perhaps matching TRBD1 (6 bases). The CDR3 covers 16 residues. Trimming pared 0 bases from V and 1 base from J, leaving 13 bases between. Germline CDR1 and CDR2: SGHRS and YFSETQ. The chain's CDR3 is CASSLAGGAQNTEAFF. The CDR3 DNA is TGCGCCAGCAGCTTGGCGGGGGGCGCTCAGAACACTGAAGCTTTCTTT. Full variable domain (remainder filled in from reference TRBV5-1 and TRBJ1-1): KAGVTQTPRYLIKTRGQQVTLSCSPISGHRSVSWYQQTPGQGLQFLFEYFSETQRNKGNFPGRFSGRQFSNSRSEMNVSTLELGDSALYLCASSLAGGAQNTEAFFGQGTRLTVV.

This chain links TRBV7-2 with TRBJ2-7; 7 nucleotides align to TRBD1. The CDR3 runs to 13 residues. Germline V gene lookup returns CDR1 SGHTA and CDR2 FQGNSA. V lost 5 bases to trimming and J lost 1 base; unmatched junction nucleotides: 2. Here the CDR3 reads CASSTTGSYEQYF. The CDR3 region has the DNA TGTGCCAGCAGCACGACAGGGTCCTACGAGCAGTACTTC.

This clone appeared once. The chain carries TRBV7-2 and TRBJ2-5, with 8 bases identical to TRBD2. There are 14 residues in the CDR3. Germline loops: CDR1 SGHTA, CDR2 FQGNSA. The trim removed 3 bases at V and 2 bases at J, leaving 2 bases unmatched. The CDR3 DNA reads TGTGCCAGCAGCTTCGGGGGGGGACAAGAGACCCAGTACTTC. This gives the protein CASSFGGGQETQYF.

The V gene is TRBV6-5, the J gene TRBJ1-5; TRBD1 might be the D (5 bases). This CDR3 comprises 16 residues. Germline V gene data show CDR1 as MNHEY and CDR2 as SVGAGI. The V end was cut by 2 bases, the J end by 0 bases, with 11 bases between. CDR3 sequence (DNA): TGTGCCAGCAGTTACCTGCAGGGCCCTAGCAATCAGCCCCAGCATTTT. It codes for CASSYLQGPSNQPQHF.

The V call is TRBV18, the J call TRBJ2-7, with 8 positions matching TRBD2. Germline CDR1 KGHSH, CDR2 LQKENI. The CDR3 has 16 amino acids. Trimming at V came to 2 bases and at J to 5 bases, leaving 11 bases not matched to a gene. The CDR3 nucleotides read TGTGCCAGCTCACCAGCGAGAACCGGGGGGGGCGACGAGCAGTACTTC. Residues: CASSPARTGGGDEQYF.

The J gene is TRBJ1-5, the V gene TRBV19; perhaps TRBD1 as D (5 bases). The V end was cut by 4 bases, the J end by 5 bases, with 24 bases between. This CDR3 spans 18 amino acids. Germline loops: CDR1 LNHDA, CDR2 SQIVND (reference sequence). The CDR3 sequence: CASSSVLRTHARDQPQHF. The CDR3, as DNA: TGTGCCAGTAGTAGTGTCCTTAGGACACATGCCCGTGATCAGCCCCAGCATTTT.

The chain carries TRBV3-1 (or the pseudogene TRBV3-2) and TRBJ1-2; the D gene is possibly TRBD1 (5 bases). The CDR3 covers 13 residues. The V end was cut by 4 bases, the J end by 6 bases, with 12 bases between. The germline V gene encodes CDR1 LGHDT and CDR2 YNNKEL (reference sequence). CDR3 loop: CASSPGGGNGYTF. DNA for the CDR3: TGTGCCAGCAGCCCCGGGGGAGGGAATGGCTACACCTTC.

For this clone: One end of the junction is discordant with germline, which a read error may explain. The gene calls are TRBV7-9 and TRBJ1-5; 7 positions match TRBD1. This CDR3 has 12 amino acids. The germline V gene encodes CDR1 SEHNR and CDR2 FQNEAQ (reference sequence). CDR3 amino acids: CASSLVGTVPTF. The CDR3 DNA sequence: TGTGCCAGCAGCTTAGTGGGGACAGTGCCGACTTTT.

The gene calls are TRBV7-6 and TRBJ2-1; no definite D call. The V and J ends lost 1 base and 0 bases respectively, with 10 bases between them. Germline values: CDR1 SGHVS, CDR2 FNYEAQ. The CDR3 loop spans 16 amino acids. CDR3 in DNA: TGTGCCAGCAGCTTAGAACTCTGGAGCTCCTACAATGAGCAGTTCTTC. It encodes CASSLELWSSYNEQFF. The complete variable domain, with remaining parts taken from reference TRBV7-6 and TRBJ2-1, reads GAGVSQSPRYKVTKRGQDVALRCDPISGHVSLYWYRQALGQGPEFLTYFNYEAQQDKSGLPNDRFSAERPEGSISTLTIQRTEQRDSAMYRCASSLELWSSYNEQFFGPGTRLTVL.

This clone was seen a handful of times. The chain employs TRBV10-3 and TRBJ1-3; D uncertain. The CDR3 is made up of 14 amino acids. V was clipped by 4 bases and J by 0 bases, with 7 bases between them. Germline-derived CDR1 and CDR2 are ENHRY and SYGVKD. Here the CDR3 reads CAISVPSSGNTIYF. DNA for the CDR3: TGTGCCATCAGTGTCCCGAGCTCTGGAAACACCATATATTTT.

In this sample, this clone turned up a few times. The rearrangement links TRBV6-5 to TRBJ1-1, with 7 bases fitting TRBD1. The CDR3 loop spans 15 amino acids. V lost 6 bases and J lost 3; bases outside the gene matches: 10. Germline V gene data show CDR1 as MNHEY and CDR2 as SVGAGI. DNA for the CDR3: TGTGCCAGCAGCCACAATCCCGGGACAGACACTGAAGCTTTCTTT. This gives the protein CASSHNPGTDTEAFF.

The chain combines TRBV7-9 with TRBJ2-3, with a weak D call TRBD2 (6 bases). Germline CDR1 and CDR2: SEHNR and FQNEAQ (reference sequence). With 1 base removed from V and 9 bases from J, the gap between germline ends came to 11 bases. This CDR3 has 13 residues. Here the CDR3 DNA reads TGTGCCAGCAGCTTAGTAGCGGATGGGACGCAGTATTTT. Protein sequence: CASSLVADGTQYF.

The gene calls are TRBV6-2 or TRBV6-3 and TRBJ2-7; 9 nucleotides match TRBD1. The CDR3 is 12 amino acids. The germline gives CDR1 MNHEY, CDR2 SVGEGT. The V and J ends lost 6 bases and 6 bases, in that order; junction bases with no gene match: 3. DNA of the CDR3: TGTGCCAGCAGCACAGGGGGCCGCGAGCAGTACTTC. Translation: CASSTGGREQYF.

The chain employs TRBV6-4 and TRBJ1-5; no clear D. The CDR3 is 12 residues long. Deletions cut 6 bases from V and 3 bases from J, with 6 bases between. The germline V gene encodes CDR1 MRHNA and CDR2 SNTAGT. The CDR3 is CASSHYNQPQHF. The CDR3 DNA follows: TGTGCCAGCAGCCACTACAATCAGCCCCAGCATTTT.

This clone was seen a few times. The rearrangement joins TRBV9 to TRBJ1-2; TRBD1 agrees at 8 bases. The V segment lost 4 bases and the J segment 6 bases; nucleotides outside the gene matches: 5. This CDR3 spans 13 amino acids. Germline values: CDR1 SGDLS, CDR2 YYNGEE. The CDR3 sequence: CASSPRDRHGYTF. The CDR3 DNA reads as TGTGCCAGCAGCCCCCGGGACAGGCATGGCTACACCTTC.